The 29 T cell receptor beta chains given below trace back to one sample, sequenced in a study of blood T cell repertoires in COVID-19. Clones were sequenced by immunoSEQ multiplex PCR, and TCRdb holds only the in-frame ones, with some missing. Among 250,000 to 300,000 clones listed, 70% to 90% were seen once. Source material: peripheral blood. All receptors come from a man aged 25 to 40 with active or convalescent COVID-19.

The chain employs TRBV4-1 and TRBJ2-5; 8 bases match TRBD2. Germline CDR1 is MGHRA and CDR2 is YSYEKL. The CDR3 is 16 amino acids. After removal of 2 bases from V and 2 bases from J, the junction contained 7 bases not matched to a gene. CDR3 amino acids: CASSQLTGGMQETQYF. DNA of the CDR3: TGCGCCAGCAGCCAACTCACGGGGGGGATGCAAGAGACCCAGTACTTC.

The genes are TRBV9 and TRBJ1-1; D unclear. V dropped 0 bases and J dropped 1 base, with 4 bases sitting between them. This CDR3 region has 13 residues. Germline lookup yields CDR1 SGDLS and CDR2 YYNGEE. The CDR3 loop reads CASSVGENTEAFF. The CDR3 DNA follows: TGTGCCAGCAGCGTAGGAGAGAACACTGAAGCTTTCTTT.

This clone showed up just once. The chain employs TRBV7-4 and TRBJ1-1, with TRBD1 matching over 8 bases. V lost 4 bases to trimming and J lost 5 bases; unmatched junction nucleotides: 6. This CDR3 has 14 amino acids. Germline CDR1 and CDR2: SGHVT and SQSDAQ. In DNA form, the CDR3 reads TGTGCCAGCAGCTGGACAGGGAACGGTACTGAAGCTTTCTTT. It specifies CASSWTGNGTEAFF. The variable domain in full, completed from reference TRBV7-4 and TRBJ1-1, reads GAGVSQSPRYKVAKRGRDVALRCDSISGHVTLYWYRQTLGQGSEVLTYSQSDAQRDKSGRPSGRFSAERPERSVSTLKIQRTEQGDSAVYLCASSWTGNGTEAFFGQGTRLTVV.

The chain combines TRBV19 with TRBJ2-2; TRBD1 matches 12 bases. This CDR3 has 16 amino acids. Per the germline V gene, CDR1 is LNHDA and CDR2 is SQIVND (reference sequence). With V trimmed by 3 bases and J by 6 bases, 5 bases remained unmatched. The CDR3 protein is CASSMGQGAGPGELFF. The CDR3 DNA reads TGTGCCAGTAGTATGGGACAGGGGGCAGGCCCCGGGGAGCTGTTTTTT. The whole variable domain, remainder taken from reference TRBV19 and TRBJ2-2, is DGGITQSPKYLFRKEGQNVTLSCEQNLNHDAMYWYRQDPGQGLRLIYYSQIVNDFQKGDIAEGYSVSREKKESFPLTVTSAQKNPTAFYLCASSMGQGAGPGELFFGEGSRLTVL.

The J gene is TRBJ1-2, the V gene TRBV7-8, with D possibly being TRBD1 (6 bases). Germline CDR1 is SGHVS and CDR2 is FQNEAQ. V lost 5 bases to trimming and J lost 6 bases, with 19 bases between them. This CDR3 spans 15 amino acids. The CDR3 protein is CASSLNTGTRDGYTF. The CDR3 nucleotides read TGTGCCAGCAGCCTAAACACCGGGACAAGGGATGGCTACACCTTC. The entire variable domain, with the rest obtained from reference TRBV7-8 and TRBJ1-2, is as follows: GAGVSQSPRYKVAKRGQDVALRCDPISGHVSLFWYQQALGQGPEFLTYFQNEAQLDKSGLPSDRFFAERPEGSVSTLKIQRTQQEDSAVYLCASSLNTGTRDGYTFGSGTRLTVV.

The V and J genes are TRBV19 and TRBJ2-3; TRBD1 agrees at 7 bases. Per germline, CDR1 LNHDA and CDR2 SQIVND (reference sequence). This CDR3 is built from 16 residues. The junction had 11 bases not matched to a gene; V was cut back by 6 bases and J by 2 bases. In DNA form, the CDR3 reads TGTGCCAGTAGCCAGACAGGGCTAGCCGCCACAGATACGCAGTATTTT. This gives the protein CASSQTGLAATDTQYF.

CDR3 nucleotides: TGCGCCAGCAGCCAAGATCCCACGGGGAACACTGAAGCTTTCTTT. Amino acid sequence: CASSQDPTGNTEAFF. The chain is built from TRBV4-3 and TRBJ1-1; no reliable D call. The V and J ends lost 0 bases and 1 base respectively, with 9 bases between them. The CDR3 has 15 residues. Germline V gene lookup returns CDR1 LGHNA and CDR2 YSLEER.

The chain joins TRBV30 to TRBJ2-3; 7 bases map to TRBD2. V gave up 5 bases and J gave up 6 bases; unmatched junction bases: 8. CDR1 and CDR2 (germline): GTSNPN, SVGIG (reference sequence). The CDR3 length is 13 residues. For the CDR3, the DNA is TGTGCCTGGGGGCCACGGGGGGAGGATACGCAGTATTTT. This translates into CAWGPRGEDTQYF.

This clone was recorded only once. The chain combines TRBV5-6 with TRBJ1-2; D unclear. Trimming removed 4 bases from V and 8 bases from J, with 12 bases in between. Germline-derived CDR1 and CDR2 are SGHDT and YYEEEE. The CDR3 has 12 amino acids. The CDR3 coding sequence is TGTGCCAGCAGCCCCGGCCCGGGGGGCTACACCTTC. This codes for CASSPGPGGYTF. Looking up the rest from reference TRBV5-6 and TRBJ1-2 gives the full variable domain: DAGVTQSPTHLIKTRGQQVTLRCSPKSGHDTVSWYQQALGQGPQFIFQYYEEEERQRGNFPDRFSGHQFPNYSSELNVNALLLGDSALYLCASSPGPGGYTFGSGTRLTVV.

The V gene is TRBV3-1 (or the pseudogene TRBV3-2), the J gene TRBJ2-1; D is undetermined. Germline V gene data show CDR1 as LGHDT and CDR2 as YNNKEL (reference sequence). Trimming removed 0 bases from V and 13 bases from J, with 16 bases in between. The CDR3 extends over 14 amino acids. CDR3 DNA: TGTGCCAGCAGCCAAGATCCAGGCAGCCAACACCAGTTCTTC. This sequence encodes CASSQDPGSQHQFF.

V usage is TRBV19 and J usage is TRBJ1-1, with D maybe TRBD1 (5 bases). V was trimmed by 10 bases and J by 0 bases, leaving 27 bases between them. Germline V lookup: CDR1 LNHDA, CDR2 SQIVND (reference sequence). The CDR3 spans 18 residues. The CDR3, as DNA: TGTGCCACCCACCCCGGGGGAGGGCCTGTGGCGGTGAACACTGAAGCTTTCTTT. It translates to CATHPGGGPVAVNTEAFF.

J is TRBJ1-1 and V is TRBV19, with D unclear. Per the germline V gene, CDR1 is LNHDA and CDR2 is SQIVND (reference sequence). The CDR3 totals 16 residues. Trimming shortened V by 1 base and J by 3 bases, and 15 bases separated the two germline ends. The CDR3 sequence is CASSIGPFRLDTEAFF. The CDR3, as DNA: TGTGCCAGTAGTATAGGTCCGTTCCGGCTAGACACTGAAGCTTTCTTT.

The V gene is TRBV20-1, the J gene TRBJ2-1, with 16 bases aligning to TRBD2. The CDR3 is made up of 19 amino acids. CDR1 is DFQATT and CDR2 is SNEGSKA in the germline V gene (reference sequence). Trimming at V came to 3 bases and at J to 7 bases, leaving 15 bases not matched to a gene. Here the CDR3 reads CSASLGTSGGAAFMNEQFF. CDR3 sequence (DNA): TGCAGTGCTAGTTTAGGGACTAGCGGGGGGGCGGCTTTTATGAATGAGCAGTTCTTC.

This clone was seen a few times. The V gene is TRBV7-2, the J gene TRBJ1-1; a weak D match, TRBD1 (5 bases). Germline CDR1 reads SGHTA; CDR2 reads FQGNSA. The CDR3 is made up of 13 amino acids. The V end lost 5 bases, the J end lost 3 bases, and 10 bases lay between the germline ends. CDR3 sequence (DNA): TGTGCCAGCAGCGCCGGGGGTCACACTGAAGCTTTCTTT. Encoded protein: CASSAGGHTEAFF. The full variable domain, rest sourced from reference TRBV7-2 and TRBJ1-1, is GAGVSQSPSNKVTEKGKDVELRCDPISGHTALYWYRQSLGQGLEFLIYFQGNSAPDKSGLPSDRFSAERTGGSVSTLTIQRTQQEDSAVYLCASSAGGHTEAFFGQGTRLTVV.

The rearrangement links TRBV5-8 to TRBJ1-1; D is possibly TRBD1 (5 bases). The germline V gene has CDR1 SGHTS and CDR2 YDEGEE. This CDR3 has 15 amino acids. V lost 4 bases, J lost 2 bases, and 15 bases lay in between. The DNA of the CDR3 is TGTGCCAGCAGCCCAGGGACTGTCTACAACACTGAAGCTTTCTTT. Protein: CASSPGTVYNTEAFF. The variable domain in full, with the rest retrieved from reference TRBV5-8 and TRBJ1-1, is EAGVTQSPTHLIKTRGQQATLRCSPISGHTSVYWYQQALGLGLQFLLWYDEGEERNRGNFPPRFSGRQFPNYSSELNVNALELEDSALYLCASSPGTVYNTEAFFGQGTRLTVV.

The rearrangement links TRBV7-9 to TRBJ2-5; 9 bases are shared with TRBD2. V shed 2 bases and J 5 bases; nucleotides not matched to a gene: 9. The CDR3 is 16 amino acids. The germline gives CDR1 SEHNR, CDR2 FQNEAQ (reference sequence). CDR3 in DNA: TGTGCCAGCAGCTTACAGCTAGCGGGGATAACTGAGACCCAGTACTTC. This sequence encodes CASSLQLAGITETQYF.

The chain is built from TRBV7-8 and TRBJ2-6, with a possible D match to TRBD1 (5 bases). Germline V gene sequence: CDR1 SGHVS, CDR2 FQNEAQ. There are 17 residues in the CDR3. V lost 5 bases and J lost 4, with 18 bases in between. The CDR3 sequence is CASSTQKPGSGANVLTF. The CDR3 nucleotides read TGTGCCAGCAGCACACAGAAACCAGGGTCAGGGGCCAACGTCCTGACTTTC.

The chain uses TRBV5-4 and TRBJ2-3, with 9 bases lining up with TRBD2. The CDR3 is made up of 15 amino acids. Per germline, CDR1 SGHNT and CDR2 YYREEE (reference sequence). V trimming: 0 bases; J trimming: 6 bases; junction bases outside the gene matches: 5. This CDR3 is CASSLGGGDVDTQYF. The CDR3, as DNA: TGTGCCAGCAGCTTGGGCGGGGGGGATGTCGATACGCAGTATTTT.

The rearrangement uses TRBV18 and TRBJ2-7; D unresolved. Germline CDR1 reads KGHSH; CDR2 reads LQKENI. CDR3 size: 14 residues. Trimming pared 2 bases from V and 5 bases from J, leaving 13 bases between. This chain's CDR3 is CASSPDSRLDEQYF. The CDR3 DNA reads TGTGCCAGCTCACCAGACTCCCGTCTGGACGAGCAGTACTTC.

The J gene is TRBJ1-2, the V gene TRBV11-2, with D possibly TRBD1 on 6 matching bases. Germline V gene data show CDR1 as SGHAT and CDR2 as FQNNGV. V lost 9 bases and J 5 bases, leaving 16 bases between the germline ends. CDR3 length: 13 residues. Here the CDR3 DNA reads TGTGCCAGTTCCCCACAGGGACAATATGGCTACACCTTC. It specifies CASSPQGQYGYTF.

The chain recombines TRBV12-3 or TRBV12-4 with TRBJ1-2; D not resolved. This CDR3 is 11 amino acids long. Trimming removed 6 bases from V and 8 bases from J, with 10 bases in between. The CDR3 nucleotides are TGTGCCAGCAGCCTCGGGTACGGCTACACCTTC. It is translated as CASSLGYGYTF.

The V call is TRBV10-3, the J call TRBJ1-2; no firm D call. The CDR3 extends over 13 amino acids. The ends were cut back, 5 bases at V and 2 bases at J, with 9 bases in the middle. Per germline, CDR1 ENHRY and CDR2 SYGVKD. CDR3 in DNA: TGTGCCATCAGTCGCGTGGAGAACTATGGCTACACCTTC. Translating it yields CAISRVENYGYTF.

This chain connects TRBV3-1 (or the pseudogene TRBV3-2) to TRBJ2-1, with 10 bases aligning to TRBD2. In germline, CDR1 is LGHDT, CDR2 YNNKEL (reference sequence). The CDR3 is made up of 17 amino acids. The ends lost 4 bases at V and 6 bases at J; junction bases unmatched: 12. CDR3 region: CASSLQNLAGVSNEQFF. For the CDR3, the DNA is TGTGCCAGCAGCCTTCAAAACCTAGCGGGGGTCAGCAATGAGCAGTTCTTC.

V usage is TRBV5-1 and J usage is TRBJ1-2; 9 nucleotides agree with TRBD1. Germline trimming cut 4 bases from V and 7 bases from J; bases unmatched to any gene: 5. The V gene's germline CDR1 is SGHRS and CDR2 YFSETQ. This CDR3 is 13 amino acids long. Here the CDR3 reads CASSRGQGRGYTF. The CDR3 DNA reads as TGCGCCAGCAGCAGGGGACAGGGACGTGGCTACACCTTC. The full variable domain, in which reference TRBV5-1 and TRBJ1-2 provide the parts outside the CDR3, is KAGVTQTPRYLIKTRGQQVTLSCSPISGHRSVSWYQQTPGQGLQFLFEYFSETQRNKGNFPGRFSGRQFSNSRSEMNVSTLELGDSALYLCASSRGQGRGYTFGSGTRLTVV.

The V gene is TRBV16, the J gene TRBJ2-3; 8 nucleotides line up with TRBD2. This CDR3 contains 18 residues. Per germline, CDR1 KGHSY and CDR2 FQNENV. Unmatched junction bases numbered 11, after V lost 0 bases and J lost 3 bases. Here the CDR3 DNA reads TGTGCCAGCAGCCAATCGGTCAGCGCGGGGGGCGGAACAGATACGCAGTATTTT. It is translated as CASSQSVSAGGGTDTQYF.

The chain recombines TRBV19 with TRBJ2-2, with TRBD1 identical over 8 bases. Germline CDR1 and CDR2: LNHDA and SQIVND (reference sequence). J gave up 6 bases and V 6 bases, and 9 bases lay outside the gene matches. The CDR3 consists of 15 residues. The CDR3 sequence: CASSLGQGGPGELFF. Here the CDR3 DNA reads TGTGCCAGTAGCCTTGGACAGGGTGGGCCCGGGGAGCTGTTTTTT.

The chain uses TRBV4-1 and TRBJ2-2; 8 bases align to TRBD2. Germline CDR1 and CDR2: MGHRA and YSYEKL. The CDR3 contains 17 residues. V was clipped by 2 bases and J by 1 base; unmatched bases: 6. Here the CDR3 DNA reads TGCGCCAGCAGCCAATCGATGGCGGGGGGGAACACCGGGGAGCTGTTTTTT. It yields the protein CASSQSMAGGNTGELFF.

This sequence joins TRBV7-8 and TRBJ2-3; the match to TRBD2 covers 13 bases. The junction had 16 bases not matched to a gene; V was cut back by 4 bases and J by 9 bases. The germline V gene has CDR1 SGHVS and CDR2 FQNEAQ. The CDR3 consists of 18 residues. The CDR3 sequence is CASSYASSTSGGRRTQYF. CDR3 DNA: TGTGCCAGCAGCTACGCCTCCTCGACTAGCGGGGGGAGAAGGACGCAGTATTTT.

This clone was observed a single time. V usage is TRBV2 and J usage is TRBJ1-6; D not resolved. CDR3 size: 14 residues. Germline V gene sequence: CDR1 SNHLY, CDR2 FYNNEI. Trimming stripped 6 bases from V and 0 bases from J, with 6 bases between. CDR3 sequence reads: CASRPSSYNSPLHF. The CDR3 DNA reads as TGTGCCAGCAGGCCCAGCTCCTATAATTCACCCCTCCACTTT.